Shown below are 2 T cell receptor beta chains from a single sample sequenced in a study of CD8+ T cells in alopecia areata. Stated treatment: oral pan-JAK inhibitor, 5-10 mg twice daily. RNA was extracted and reverse transcribed into cDNA as the sequencing template. Sequencing used immunoSEQ multiplex PCR; TCRdb keeps in-frame clones, though not all of them. The sample yields about 190,000 clones, 50% to 70% seen once. Material: CD4+ T cells sorted from blood, obtained between weeks 49 and 50, from a patient treated with tofacitinib. Receptors originate from a human donor with alopecia areata.

V gene TRBV30 combines with J gene TRBJ1-6; D is perhaps TRBD1 (6 bases). Germline assignment: CDR1 GTSNPN and CDR2 SVGIG (reference sequence). The length of the CDR3 is 14 residues. The V and J ends lost 1 base and 7 bases respectively, with 11 bases between them. CDR3 region: CAWSASGANSPLHF. The CDR3 DNA reads as TGTGCCTGGAGTGCCTCGGGGGCAAATTCACCCCTCCACTTT.

The V and J genes are TRBV7-8 and TRBJ1-1; 8 bases fit TRBD1. This CDR3 has 14 residues. Germline CDR1 is SGHVS and CDR2 is FQNEAQ. V gave up 5 bases and J gave up 7 bases; unmatched junction bases: 9. The CDR3 DNA reads as TGTGCCAGCAGCCTAGGACAGGGCTCTTATGAAGCTTTCTTT. Translating it yields CASSLGQGSYEAFF.